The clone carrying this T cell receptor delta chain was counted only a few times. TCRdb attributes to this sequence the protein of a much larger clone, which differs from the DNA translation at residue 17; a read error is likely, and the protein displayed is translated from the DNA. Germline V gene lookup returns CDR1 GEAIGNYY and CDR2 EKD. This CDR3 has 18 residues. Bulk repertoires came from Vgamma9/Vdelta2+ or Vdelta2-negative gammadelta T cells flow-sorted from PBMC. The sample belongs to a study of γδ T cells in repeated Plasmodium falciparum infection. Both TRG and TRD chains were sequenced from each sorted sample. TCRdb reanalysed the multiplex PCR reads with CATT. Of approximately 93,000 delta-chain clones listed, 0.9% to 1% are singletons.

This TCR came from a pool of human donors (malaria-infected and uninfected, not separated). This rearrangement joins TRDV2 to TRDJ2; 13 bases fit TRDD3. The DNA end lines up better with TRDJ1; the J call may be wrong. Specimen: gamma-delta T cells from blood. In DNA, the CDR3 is TGTGCCTGTGACGCCCTTACTGGGGGATACGCTTTGACAGCACAACTCATCTTT. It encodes CACDALTGGYALTAQLIF.